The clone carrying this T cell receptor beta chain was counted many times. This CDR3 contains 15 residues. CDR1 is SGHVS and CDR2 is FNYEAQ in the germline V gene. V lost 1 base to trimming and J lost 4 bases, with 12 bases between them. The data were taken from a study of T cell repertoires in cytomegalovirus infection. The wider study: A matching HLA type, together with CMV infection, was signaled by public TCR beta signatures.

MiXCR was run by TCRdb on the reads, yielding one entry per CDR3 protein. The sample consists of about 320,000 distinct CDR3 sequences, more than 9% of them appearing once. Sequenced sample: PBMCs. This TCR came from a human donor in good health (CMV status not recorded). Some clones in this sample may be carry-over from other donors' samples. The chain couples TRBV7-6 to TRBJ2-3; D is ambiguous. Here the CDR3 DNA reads TGTGCCAGCAGCTTAGGCGGAGCTCGGGCAGATACGCAGTATTTT. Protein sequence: CASSLGGARADTQYF.